Sequencing of this TCR beta chain was carried out in a study of shared clonotypes between healthy human individuals. Study-level findings and limits: In general, naive subsets displayed greater estimated richness than memory subsets did. Sampling included only blood; tissue repertoires likely differ.

A word on this clone: The antigen is undetermined. This specimen includes other DNA sequences encoding the same CDR3.

The input for sorted-subset replicate PCRs was 200 to 250 ng DNA, about 30,000 T cell genomes. The protocol was immunoSEQ multiplex PCR, while the TCRdb copy is restricted to in-frame clones and leaves out a portion. The sample yields roughly 2 million clones, about 94% seen once. Healthy adults negative for HIV, lacking recent acute infections or vaccinations, served as donors. Germline assignment: CDR1 SGHAT and CDR2 FQNNGV. The ends lost 4 bases at V and 0 bases at J; junction bases unmatched: 3. This CDR3 comprises 16 residues. Sequenced input: naive CD4+ T cells sorted from blood. The sample's subset: CD45RA+ positively selected. The receptor's source is a man in his late teens or twenties in good health. The chain uses TRBV11-2 and TRBJ2-3, with 11 nucleotides matching TRBD2. Here the CDR3 reads CASSSRLAGSTDTQYF. The DNA of the CDR3 is TGTGCCAGCAGCTCCAGACTAGCGGGGAGCACAGATACGCAGTATTTT.